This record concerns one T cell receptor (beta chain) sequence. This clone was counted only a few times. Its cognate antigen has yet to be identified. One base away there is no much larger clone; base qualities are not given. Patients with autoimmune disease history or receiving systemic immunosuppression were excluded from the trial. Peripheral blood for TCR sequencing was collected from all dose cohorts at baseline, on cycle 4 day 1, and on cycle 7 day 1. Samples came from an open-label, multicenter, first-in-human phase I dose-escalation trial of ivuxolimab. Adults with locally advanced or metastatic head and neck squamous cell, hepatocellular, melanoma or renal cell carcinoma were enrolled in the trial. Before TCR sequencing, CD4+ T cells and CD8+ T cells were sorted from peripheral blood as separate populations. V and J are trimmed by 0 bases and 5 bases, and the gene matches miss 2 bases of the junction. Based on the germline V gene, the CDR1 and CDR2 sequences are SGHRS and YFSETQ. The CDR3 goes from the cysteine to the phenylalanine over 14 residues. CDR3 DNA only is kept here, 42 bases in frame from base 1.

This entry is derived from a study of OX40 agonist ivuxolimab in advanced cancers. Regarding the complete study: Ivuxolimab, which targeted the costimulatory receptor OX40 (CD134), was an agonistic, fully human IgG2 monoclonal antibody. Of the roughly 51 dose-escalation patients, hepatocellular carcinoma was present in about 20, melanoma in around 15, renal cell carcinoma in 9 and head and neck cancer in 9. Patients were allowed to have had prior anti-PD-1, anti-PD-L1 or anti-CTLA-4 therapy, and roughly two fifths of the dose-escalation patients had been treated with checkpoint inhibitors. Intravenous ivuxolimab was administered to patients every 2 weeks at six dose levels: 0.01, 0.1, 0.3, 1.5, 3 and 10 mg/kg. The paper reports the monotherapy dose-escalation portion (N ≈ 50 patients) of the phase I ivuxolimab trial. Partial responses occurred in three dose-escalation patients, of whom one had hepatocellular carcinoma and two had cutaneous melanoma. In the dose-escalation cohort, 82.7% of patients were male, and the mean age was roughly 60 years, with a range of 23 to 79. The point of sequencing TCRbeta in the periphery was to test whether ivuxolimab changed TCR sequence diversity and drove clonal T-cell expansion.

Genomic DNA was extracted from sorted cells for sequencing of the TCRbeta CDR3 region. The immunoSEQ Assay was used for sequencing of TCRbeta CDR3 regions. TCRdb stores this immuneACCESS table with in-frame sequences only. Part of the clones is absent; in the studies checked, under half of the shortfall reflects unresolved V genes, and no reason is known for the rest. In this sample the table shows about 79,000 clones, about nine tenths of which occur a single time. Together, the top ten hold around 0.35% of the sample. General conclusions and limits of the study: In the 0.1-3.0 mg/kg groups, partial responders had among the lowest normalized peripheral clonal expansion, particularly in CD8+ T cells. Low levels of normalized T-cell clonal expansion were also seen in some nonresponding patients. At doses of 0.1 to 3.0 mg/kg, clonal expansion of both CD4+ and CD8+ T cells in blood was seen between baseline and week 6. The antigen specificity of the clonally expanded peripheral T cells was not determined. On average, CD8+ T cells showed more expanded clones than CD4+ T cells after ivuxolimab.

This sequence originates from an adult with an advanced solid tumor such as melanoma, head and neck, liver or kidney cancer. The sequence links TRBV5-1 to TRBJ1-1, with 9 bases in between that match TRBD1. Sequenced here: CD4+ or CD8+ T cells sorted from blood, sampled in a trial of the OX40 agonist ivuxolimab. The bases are TGCGCCAGCAGCTTGGTCGGACAGGGGACTGAAGCTTTCTTT. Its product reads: CASSLVGQGTEAFF.